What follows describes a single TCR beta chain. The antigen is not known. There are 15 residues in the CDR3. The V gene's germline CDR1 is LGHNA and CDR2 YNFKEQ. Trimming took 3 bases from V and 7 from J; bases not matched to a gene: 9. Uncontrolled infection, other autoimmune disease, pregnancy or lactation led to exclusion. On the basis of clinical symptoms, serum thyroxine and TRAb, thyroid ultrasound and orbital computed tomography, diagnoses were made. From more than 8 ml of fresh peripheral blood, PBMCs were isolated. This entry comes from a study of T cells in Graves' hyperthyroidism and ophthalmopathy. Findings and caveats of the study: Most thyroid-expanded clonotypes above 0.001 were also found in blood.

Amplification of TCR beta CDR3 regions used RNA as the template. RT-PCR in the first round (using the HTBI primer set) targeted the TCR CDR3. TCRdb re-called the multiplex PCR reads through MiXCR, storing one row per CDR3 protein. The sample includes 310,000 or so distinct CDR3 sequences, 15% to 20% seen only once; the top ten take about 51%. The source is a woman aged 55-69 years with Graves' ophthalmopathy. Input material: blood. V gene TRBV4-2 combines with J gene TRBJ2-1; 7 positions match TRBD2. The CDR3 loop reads CASSHGSGGRNEQFF. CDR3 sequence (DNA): TGTGCCAGCAGCCATGGTTCGGGGGGTAGGAATGAGCAGTTCTTC.